The table lists the clone carrying this T cell receptor beta chain with many counts. This sample is part of a study of T-cell reconstitution after alpha-beta-depleted transplantation in children. Deletions cut 4 bases from V and 1 base from J, with 5 bases between. This CDR3 is 13 amino acids long. Germline lookup yields CDR1 ENHRY and CDR2 SYGVKD. Preparation of the TCRbeta library was carried out with unique molecular identifiers. In TCRdb, the PCR reads were re-called with MiXCR into one record per CDR3 protein. The sample carries 230,000 or so distinct CDR3 sequences, 9.7% recorded once. The V gene is TRBV10-3, the J gene TRBJ1-5; D is uncertain. The receptor's source is a human donor who donated a stem cell graft to a child with SCID. Sequenced material: PBMCs from the stem cell graft donor, taken from the stem cell graft. CDR3 amino acids: CAISGTSNQPQHF. CDR3 nucleotide sequence: TGTGCCATCAGTGGGACGAGCAATCAGCCCCAGCATTTT.